The 9 T cell receptor beta chains below come from one sample, sequenced in a study of CD8 T cells in Susac syndrome. Roughly 0.45 to 1 ug RNA was reverse transcribed with random hexamers. TCRdb passed the immunoSEQ multiplex PCR reads through MiXCR, listing each CDR3 protein once. The sample shows 330,000 or so distinct CDR3 sequences, 85% of them seen only once. Specimen: CD8+ T cells from PBMCs. The receptors come from a human donor with multiple sclerosis.

In its sample, this clonotype was seen once. V and J are TRBV20-1 and TRBJ2-7; D is possibly TRBD1 or TRBD2 (5 bases each). CDR3 size: 13 residues. Germline V lookup: CDR1 DFQATT, CDR2 SNEGSKA (reference sequence). Deletions cut 1 base from V and 5 bases from J, with 12 bases between. CDR3 in DNA: TGCAGTGCTAGAGGCGAGGGGCACCACGAGCAGTACTTC. Amino acid sequence: CSARGEGHHEQYF.

The V and J genes are TRBV28 and TRBJ2-1, with D possibly matching TRBD2 (6 bases). V shed 5 bases and J shed 8 bases, with 16 bases lying between them. The CDR3 runs to 14 residues. Germline V gives CDR1 MDHEN, CDR2 SYDVKM. The CDR3 protein is CASSTGDGPDEQFF. In DNA, the CDR3 is TGTGCCAGCAGTACGGGAGACGGTCCGGATGAGCAGTTCTTC.

J is TRBJ1-2 and V is TRBV27; the D gene is possibly TRBD1 (6 bases). The germline V and J ends were trimmed by 4 bases and 2 bases, with 11 bases remaining between them. Per the germline V gene, CDR1 is MNHEY and CDR2 is SMNVEV (reference sequence). The length of the CDR3 is 14 residues. CDR3 sequence: CASSSTTGNYGYTF. The CDR3 region has the DNA TGTGCCAGCAGTTCCACGACAGGCAACTATGGCTACACCTTC.

This chain uses TRBV19 with TRBJ1-5; no reliable D call. V lost 6 bases and J lost 1, with 10 bases in between. Germline V gene lookup returns CDR1 LNHDA and CDR2 SQIVND (reference sequence). This CDR3 region has 14 residues. The CDR3 loop is CASSVDYSNQPQHF. Written as DNA, the CDR3 is TGTGCCAGTAGCGTGGACTACAGCAATCAGCCCCAGCATTTT.

The V call is TRBV28, the J call TRBJ2-7; TRBD1 matches 9 bases. The CDR3 runs to 16 residues. Per the germline V gene, CDR1 is MDHEN and CDR2 is SYDVKM. Trimming cost V 3 bases and J 3 bases; bases outside gene matches: 9. This chain's CDR3 is CASSFYRDRVDYEQYF. The CDR3 region has the DNA TGTGCCAGCAGTTTCTACCGGGACAGGGTTGACTACGAGCAGTACTTC.

CDR3 amino acids: CATSGTTYNEQFF. For the CDR3, the DNA is TGTGCCACCTCCGGGACCACCTACAATGAGCAGTTCTTC. The gene calls are TRBV6-1 and TRBJ2-1, with D perhaps TRBD1 or TRBD2 (5 bases each). The germline V and J ends were trimmed by 10 bases and 2 bases, with 12 bases remaining between them. The CDR3 loop spans 13 amino acids. CDR1 and CDR2 from the germline V gene are MNHNS and SASEGT.

The V gene is TRBV28, the J gene TRBJ2-5; TRBD2 agrees at 8 bases. This CDR3 has 14 amino acids. Germline CDR1 reads MDHEN; CDR2 reads SYDVKM. V lost 6 bases, J lost 5 bases, and 8 bases stayed unmatched. CDR3 protein: CASRHREGQETQYF. CDR3 DNA: TGTGCCAGCAGACATCGGGAGGGCCAGGAGACCCAGTACTTC.

V is TRBV7-9 and J is TRBJ2-6; 9 bases match TRBD1. CDR1 and CDR2 from the germline V gene are SEHNR and FQNEAQ (reference sequence). The CDR3 sequence is 17 residues long. The J segment lost 4 bases and the V segment lost 5 bases, leaving 9 bases of the junction unmatched. In DNA form, the CDR3 reads TGTGCCAGCAGCCAAATGGGACAGGGACCCGGGGCCAACGTCCTGACTTTC. Protein sequence: CASSQMGQGPGANVLTF.

The chain recombines TRBV5-1 with TRBJ2-3; D remains unclear. The germline gives CDR1 SGHRS, CDR2 YFSETQ. Trimming pared 1 base from V and 0 bases from J, leaving 12 bases between. The CDR3 runs 16 residues. The CDR3 is CASSLSALPSTDTQYF. The CDR3 DNA reads as TGCGCCAGCAGCTTGTCCGCCCTACCTAGCACAGATACGCAGTATTTT.